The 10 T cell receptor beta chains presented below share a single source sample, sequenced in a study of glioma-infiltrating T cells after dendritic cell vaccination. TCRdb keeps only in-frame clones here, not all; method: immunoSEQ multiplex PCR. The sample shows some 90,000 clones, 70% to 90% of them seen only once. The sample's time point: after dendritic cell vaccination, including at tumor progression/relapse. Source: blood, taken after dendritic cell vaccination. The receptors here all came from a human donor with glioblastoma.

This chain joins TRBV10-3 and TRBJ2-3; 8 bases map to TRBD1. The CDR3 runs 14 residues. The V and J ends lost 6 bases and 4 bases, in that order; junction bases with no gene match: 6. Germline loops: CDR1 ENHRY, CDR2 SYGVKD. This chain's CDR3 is CAIRDRGSADTQYF. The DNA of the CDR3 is TGTGCCATCAGAGACAGGGGAAGTGCAGATACGCAGTATTTT.

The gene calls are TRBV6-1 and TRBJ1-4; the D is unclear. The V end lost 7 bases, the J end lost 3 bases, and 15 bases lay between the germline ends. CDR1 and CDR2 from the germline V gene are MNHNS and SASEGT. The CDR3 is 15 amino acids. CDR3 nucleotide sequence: TGTGCCAGCACCGAGATCCGGGGAGCTAATGAAAAACTGTTTTTT. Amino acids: CASTEIRGANEKLFF.

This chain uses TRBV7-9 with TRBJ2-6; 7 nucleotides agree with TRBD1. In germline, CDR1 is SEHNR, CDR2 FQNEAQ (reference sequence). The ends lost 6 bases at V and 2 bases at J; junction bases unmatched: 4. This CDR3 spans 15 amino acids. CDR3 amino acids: CASRLQGAGANVLTF. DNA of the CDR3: TGTGCCAGCAGGCTCCAGGGGGCTGGGGCCAACGTCCTGACTTTC.

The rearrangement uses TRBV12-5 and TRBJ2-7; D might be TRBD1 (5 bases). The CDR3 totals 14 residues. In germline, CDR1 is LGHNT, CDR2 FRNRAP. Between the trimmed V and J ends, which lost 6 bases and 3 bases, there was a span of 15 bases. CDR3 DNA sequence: TGTGCTAGTGGCAAACAGGAGCCGGTCTACGAGCAGTACTTC. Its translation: CASGKQEPVYEQYF.

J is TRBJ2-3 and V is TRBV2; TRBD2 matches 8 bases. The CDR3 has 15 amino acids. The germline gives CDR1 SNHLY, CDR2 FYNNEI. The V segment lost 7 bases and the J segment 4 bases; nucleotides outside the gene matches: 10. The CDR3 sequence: CASTRGGREADTQYF. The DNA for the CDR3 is TGTGCCAGCACCCGGGGGGGGAGGGAGGCAGATACGCAGTATTTT.

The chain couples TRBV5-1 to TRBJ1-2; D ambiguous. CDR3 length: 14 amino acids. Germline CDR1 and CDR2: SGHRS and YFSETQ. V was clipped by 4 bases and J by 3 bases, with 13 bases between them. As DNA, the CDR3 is TGCGCCAGCAGCCCGGACTGGCGGGACTATGGCTACACCTTC. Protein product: CASSPDWRDYGYTF.

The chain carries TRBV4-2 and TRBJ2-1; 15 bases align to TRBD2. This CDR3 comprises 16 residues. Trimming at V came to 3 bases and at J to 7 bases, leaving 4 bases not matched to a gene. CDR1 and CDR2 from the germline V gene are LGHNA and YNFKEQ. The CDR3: CASSQNGLAGGNEQFF. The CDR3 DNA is TGTGCCAGCAGCCAGAACGGACTAGCGGGGGGGAATGAGCAGTTCTTC.

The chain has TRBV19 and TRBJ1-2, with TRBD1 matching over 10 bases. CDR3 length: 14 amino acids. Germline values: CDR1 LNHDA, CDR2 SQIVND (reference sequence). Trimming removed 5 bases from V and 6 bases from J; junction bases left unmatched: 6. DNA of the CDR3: TGTGCCAGTAGTTTGACAGGGGGCGCGGATGGCTACACCTTC. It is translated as CASSLTGGADGYTF.

CDR3 sequence (DNA): TGTGCCAGCAGCTTACAGGGGACCGGGGAGCTGTTTTTT. Protein product: CASSLQGTGELFF. The chain carries TRBV7-9 and TRBJ2-2, with a possible D match to TRBD1 (6 bases). Germline V gene lookup returns CDR1 SEHNR and CDR2 FQNEAQ (reference sequence). V lost 2 bases and J lost 5, with 6 bases in between. The CDR3 runs to 13 residues. Together with reference TRBV7-9 and TRBJ2-2, the CDR3 gives the full variable domain: DTGVSQNPRHKITKRGQNVTFRCDPISEHNRLYWYRQTLGQGPEFLTYFQNEAQLEKSRLLSDRFSAERPKGSFSTLEIQRTEQGDSAMYLCASSLQGTGELFFGEGSRLTVL.

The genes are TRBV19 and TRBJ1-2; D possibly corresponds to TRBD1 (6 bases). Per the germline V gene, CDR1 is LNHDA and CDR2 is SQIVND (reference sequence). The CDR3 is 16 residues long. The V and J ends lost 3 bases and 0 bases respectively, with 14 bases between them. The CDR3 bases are TGTGCCAGTAGTATGTTATCCGGGACATCTAACTATGGCTACACCTTC. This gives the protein CASSMLSGTSNYGYTF.